The 32 T cell receptor beta chains reported below all come from one sample, sequenced in a study of spatial heterogeneity in lung cancer. As for time point: blood at routine non-recurrence follow-up after resection. TCRdb re-called the 5' RACE reads through MiXCR, storing one row per CDR3 protein. The table has about 87,000 distinct CDR3 sequences, just under 20% seen once. Sequencing used PBMCs, obtained at follow-up. These receptors came from a male donor with early-stage non-small cell lung cancer.

The rearrangement joins TRBV6-1 to TRBJ2-4; D unresolved. Germline V gene data show CDR1 as MNHNS and CDR2 as SASEGT. Trimming shortened V by 0 bases and J by 0 bases, and 9 bases separated the two germline ends. The CDR3 extends over 16 amino acids. DNA of the CDR3: TGTGCCAGCAGTGAAGCAAGCTGGCCAGCCAAAAACATTCAGTACTTC. The encoded protein is CASSEASWPAKNIQYF.

This rearrangement joins TRBV6-6 to TRBJ2-1; the D gene is possibly TRBD1 (6 bases). The CDR3 loop spans 14 amino acids. Germline V gene lookup returns CDR1 MNHNY and CDR2 SVGAGI (reference sequence). Trimming cost V 4 bases and J 8 bases, with 15 bases left between them. The CDR3: CASSFPEQGYEQFF. CDR3 sequence (DNA): TGTGCCAGCAGTTTTCCAGAACAGGGCTATGAGCAGTTCTTC.

A few counts support this clonotype. This chain connects TRBV2 to TRBJ2-1; D unresolved. V shed 2 bases and J shed 6 bases, with 8 bases lying between them. The CDR3 loop spans 13 amino acids. Germline assignment: CDR1 SNHLY and CDR2 FYNNEI. As DNA, the CDR3 is TGTGCCAGCAGTGAACAGAAATTCAATGAGCAGTTCTTC. Protein: CASSEQKFNEQFF.

V is TRBV5-1 and J is TRBJ2-3; 9 bases are shared with TRBD1. Germline CDR1 is SGHRS and CDR2 is YFSETQ. The junction had 5 bases not matched to a gene; V was cut back by 4 bases and J by 5 bases. The CDR3 is made up of 14 amino acids. DNA of the CDR3: TGCGCCAGCAGCCCCCGACAGGGGGGAGATACGCAGTATTTT. Amino acid sequence: CASSPRQGGDTQYF.

V and J are TRBV20-1 and TRBJ2-1; 11 bases are shared with TRBD2. V shed 2 bases and J 8 bases; nucleotides not matched to a gene: 5. The CDR3 is 14 residues long. The germline CDR1 and CDR2 sequences are DFQATT and SNEGSKA (reference sequence). The CDR3 spells CSARYSGGADEQFF. CDR3 nucleotides: TGCAGTGCTAGATATAGCGGGGGGGCCGATGAGCAGTTCTTC.

This clonotype was seen more than once but under ten times. V usage is TRBV5-1 and J usage is TRBJ1-2; D is uncertain. CDR1 SGHRS and CDR2 YFSETQ come from the germline V gene. The CDR3 covers 14 residues. V lost 4 bases and J 3 bases, leaving 13 bases between the germline ends. CDR3 nucleotides: TGCGCCAGCAGCCGGGATGAGGGCCACTATGGCTACACCTTC. Protein sequence: CASSRDEGHYGYTF.

This clonotype has only one observation. The chain employs TRBV6-5 and TRBJ2-7, with D possibly matching TRBD2 (5 bases). The CDR3 length is 12 residues. In germline, CDR1 is MNHEY, CDR2 SVGAGI. V lost 11 bases to trimming and J lost 6 bases, with 17 bases between them. The CDR3 nucleotides are TGTGCCTCCGCGCGGGCCGAGCGCGAGCAGTACGTC. Its protein is CASARAEREQYV.

This clonotype was counted only a few times. The chain couples TRBV6-6 to TRBJ2-2; TRBD2 is a possible D gene (6 bases). Germline loops: CDR1 MNHNY, CDR2 SVGAGI (reference sequence). Trimming removed 7 bases from V and 4 bases from J, with 10 bases in between. This CDR3 has 13 residues. CDR3 DNA sequence: TGTGCCAGCAACGACGGGGGCACCGGGGAGCTGTTTTTT. Amino acids: CASNDGGTGELFF.

The chain couples TRBV19 to TRBJ2-1; 8 nucleotides line up with TRBD1. Germline-derived CDR1 and CDR2 are LNHDA and SQIVND (reference sequence). The J segment lost 1 base and the V segment lost 5 bases, leaving 7 bases of the junction unmatched. This CDR3 has 16 residues. The DNA of the CDR3 is TGTGCCAGTAGTTCTACAGGGGGACTGTCCTACAATGAGCAGTTCTTC. Translated, it gives CASSSTGGLSYNEQFF.

The table lists this clonotype with a few counts. The CDR3 loop is CSVEDRRDTAGHTEAFF. The DNA for the CDR3 is TGCAGCGTTGAAGATCGGCGGGACACCGCAGGGCACACTGAAGCTTTCTTT. This chain connects TRBV29-1 to TRBJ1-1, with D possibly TRBD1 on 6 matching bases. Trimming left V 0 bases short and J 3 bases short, with 20 bases between. The CDR3 has 17 residues. Germline V lookup: CDR1 SQVTM, CDR2 ANQGSEA.

The chain carries TRBV7-3 and TRBJ1-1; D call uncertain. From germline, CDR1 is SGHTA and CDR2 FQGTGA. The CDR3 spans 13 residues. V lost 3 bases to trimming and J lost 6 bases, with 11 bases between them. The chain's CDR3 is CASSFRLDAEAFF. CDR3 sequence (DNA): TGTGCCAGCAGCTTTCGACTAGATGCTGAAGCTTTCTTT.

The J gene is TRBJ2-5, the V gene TRBV7-9, with TRBD1 as a possible D gene (6 bases). V was shortened by 0 bases and J by 5 bases, with 16 bases between the two germline ends. Germline assignment: CDR1 SEHNR and CDR2 FQNEAQ (reference sequence). CDR3 length equals 16 residues. The CDR3 DNA reads as TGTGCCAGCAGCTTAGCGGGAAGGACAGTTACGGAGACCCAGTACTTC. Translating gives CASSLAGRTVTETQYF.

The chain recombines TRBV20-1 with TRBJ1-5; the D gene is possibly TRBD1 (6 bases). CDR1 and CDR2 (germline): DFQATT, SNEGSKA (reference sequence). The CDR3 is 15 amino acids. V was trimmed by 3 bases and J by 6 bases, leaving 18 bases between them. CDR3 DNA sequence: TGCAGTGCTAGCCCGATAGGGGGGCTCGGTCAGCCCCAGCATTTT. Translating gives CSASPIGGLGQPQHF.

In its sample, this clonotype was seen many times. The chain combines TRBV10-1 with TRBJ2-2; the D is unclear. V shed 3 bases and J shed 5 bases, with 7 bases lying between them. Germline CDR1 WNHNN, CDR2 SYGVQD (reference sequence). This CDR3 is 13 amino acids long. The CDR3 nucleotides are TGCGCCAGCAGTGATAGCAGTACCGGGGAGCTGTTTTTT. As protein: CASSDSSTGELFF.

V gene TRBV5-8 combines with J gene TRBJ2-3; 7 bases map to TRBD2. V shed 3 bases, J shed 5 bases, and the junction held 3 bases outside the gene matches. From germline, CDR1 is SGHTS and CDR2 YDEGEE. The CDR3 totals 13 residues. CDR3 residues: CASSWTSVDTQYF. Here the CDR3 DNA reads TGTGCCAGCAGCTGGACTAGTGTAGATACGCAGTATTTT.

The table lists this clonotype with a few counts. The chain carries TRBV6-2 or TRBV6-3 and TRBJ2-7; 7 bases map to TRBD2. J lost 5 bases, V lost 6 bases, and 4 bases had no gene match. The CDR3 runs 12 residues. Germline CDR1 reads MNHEY; CDR2 reads SVGEGT. CDR3 bases: TGTGCCAGCAGGACGGGAGGCCACGAGCAGTACGTC. Protein: CASRTGGHEQYV.

The chain uses TRBV4-1 and TRBJ2-3, with D tentatively TRBD2 (6 bases). The CDR3 is made up of 14 amino acids. Germline CDR1 is MGHRA and CDR2 is YSYEKL. Trimming removed 4 bases from V and 1 base from J, with 9 bases in between. CDR3 coding DNA: TGCGCCAGCAGCCCGGGACTTGGCACAGATACGCAGTATTTT. It translates to CASSPGLGTDTQYF.

In its sample, this clonotype was seen many times. The chain links TRBV29-1 to TRBJ2-1; D possibly matches TRBD1 or TRBD2 (5 bases each). This CDR3 contains 12 residues. Trimming stripped 4 bases from V and 6 bases from J, with 10 bases between. CDR1 is SQVTM and CDR2 is ANQGSEA in the germline V gene. CDR3 DNA sequence: TGCAGCGTTGCCTTTGGGGGCAATGAGCAGTTCTTC. This translates into CSVAFGGNEQFF.

This chain uses TRBV6-2 or TRBV6-3 with TRBJ1-5, with 7 bases fitting TRBD1. CDR1 and CDR2 from the germline V gene are MNHEY and SVGEGT. The CDR3 contains 14 residues. The V and J ends lost 7 bases and 1 base, in that order; junction bases with no gene match: 4. CDR3 coding DNA: TGTGCCAGCAATCCACAGGGGAGCAATCAGCCCCAGCATTTT. This gives the protein CASNPQGSNQPQHF.

The CDR3: CATSPGANGELFF. CDR3 bases: TGTGCCACCAGTCCCGGCGCGAACGGGGAGCTGTTTTTT. The chain combines TRBV24-1 with TRBJ2-2; no clear D gene. V lost 6 bases and J 7 bases, leaving 11 bases between the germline ends. Germline lookup yields CDR1 KGHDR and CDR2 SFDVKD. The CDR3 sequence is 13 residues long.

The chain links TRBV6-2 or TRBV6-3 to TRBJ2-3; D remains unclear. V shed 2 bases and J shed 4 bases, with 19 bases lying between them. The CDR3 has 17 residues. Germline-derived CDR1 and CDR2 are MNHEY and SVGEGT. In DNA, the CDR3 is TGTGCCAGCAGTTACGGTCCTGCATCCGGGCCCCCAGATACGCAGTATTTT. This encodes CASSYGPASGPPDTQYF.

This clonotype occurred a few times. The chain couples TRBV20-1 to TRBJ1-1, with unresolved D. The CDR3 sequence is 14 residues long. Between the trimmed V and J ends, which lost 5 bases and 5 bases, there was a span of 18 bases. Germline V CDR1 and CDR2: DFQATT, SNEGSKA (reference sequence). The CDR3 loop reads CSAFFPPGGTEAFF. The CDR3 region has the DNA TGCAGTGCTTTTTTTCCCCCGGGCGGGACTGAAGCTTTCTTT.

The chain couples TRBV7-2 to TRBJ2-4, with D unresolved. Germline values: CDR1 SGHTA, CDR2 FQGNSA. The CDR3 is 14 amino acids. V lost 1 base and J 4 bases, leaving 8 bases between the germline ends. In nucleotides, the CDR3 is TGTGCCAGCAGCTTAGGTGGCCTTAAAAACATTCAGTACTTC. Protein product: CASSLGGLKNIQYF.

The chain is built from TRBV12-5 and TRBJ1-5; 8 bases match TRBD1. CDR1 LGHNT and CDR2 FRNRAP come from the germline V gene. This CDR3 spans 13 amino acids. The junction had 0 bases not matched to a gene; V was cut back by 6 bases and J by 2 bases. This CDR3 reads CASGTGGNQPQHF. CDR3 in DNA: TGTGCTAGTGGGACAGGGGGCAATCAGCCCCAGCATTTT.

In its sample, this clonotype was seen a few times. The chain joins TRBV2 to TRBJ1-1; D is ambiguous. CDR1 SNHLY and CDR2 FYNNEI come from the germline V gene. Trimming took off 7 bases at V and 1 base at J, with 7 bases between the two ends. The CDR3 runs 12 residues. This CDR3 reads CASTQRNTEAFF. The CDR3 region has the DNA TGTGCCAGCACCCAGAGGAACACTGAAGCTTTCTTT. The complete variable domain, with remaining parts taken from reference TRBV2 and TRBJ1-1, reads EPEVTQTPSHQVTQMGQEVILRCVPISNHLYFYWYRQILGQKVEFLVSFYNNEISEKSEIFDDQFSVERPDGSNFTLKIRSTKLEDSAMYFCASTQRNTEAFFGQGTRLTVV.

This clonotype was observed a handful of times. The V gene is TRBV15, the J gene TRBJ1-2; D is perhaps TRBD1 (5 bases). CDR3 length: 17 amino acids. CDR1 is LNHNV, CDR2 YYDKDF, per germline (reference sequence). V dropped 1 base and J dropped 1 base, with 16 bases sitting between them. DNA for the CDR3: TGTGCCACCAGCAGAGGTTTTATAGGGGTGTATAACTATGGCTACACCTTC. Protein product: CATSRGFIGVYNYGYTF. Using reference TRBV15 and TRBJ1-2 for the parts outside the CDR3, the full variable domain is DAMVIQNPRYQVTQFGKPVTLSCSQTLNHNVMYWYQQKSSQAPKLLFHYYDKDFNNEADTPDNFQSRRPNTSFCFLDIRSPGLGDTAMYLCATSRGFIGVYNYGYTFGSGTRLTVV.

V usage is TRBV12-3 or TRBV12-4 and J usage is TRBJ2-1; TRBD2 matches at 8 bases. V shed 5 bases, J shed 8 bases, and the junction held 5 bases outside the gene matches. This CDR3 region has 13 residues. Here the CDR3 reads CASSPGGADEQFF. The CDR3 region has the DNA TGTGCCAGCAGTCCCGGGGGGGCCGATGAGCAGTTCTTC.

V gene TRBV20-1 combines with J gene TRBJ2-1, with 7 bases matching TRBD2. The CDR3 length is 15 residues. The germline V gene encodes CDR1 DFQATT and CDR2 SNEGSKA (reference sequence). Trimming took 0 bases from V and 6 from J; bases not matched to a gene: 8. The CDR3 is CSARDQAGRGNEQFF. In DNA form, the CDR3 reads TGCAGTGCTAGAGATCAAGCGGGGCGGGGCAATGAGCAGTTCTTC.

The V gene is TRBV20-1, the J gene TRBJ2-3; D is ambiguous. V dropped 2 bases and J dropped 5 bases, with 8 bases sitting between them. Germline lookup yields CDR1 DFQATT and CDR2 SNEGSKA (reference sequence). There are 12 residues in the CDR3. This CDR3 is CSARQEVDTQYF. The CDR3 DNA follows: TGCAGTGCTAGACAAGAAGTAGATACGCAGTATTTT.

This clonotype occurred a few times. The V and J genes are TRBV24-1 and TRBJ2-1, with 10 bases that match TRBD2. The length of the CDR3 is 15 residues. CDR1 and CDR2 (germline): KGHDR, SFDVKD. V dropped 3 bases and J dropped 4; count of bases not matched to a gene: 2. The CDR3 loop is CATSDGLAVYNEQFF. The CDR3 nucleotides read TGTGCCACCAGTGATGGACTAGCGGTTTACAATGAGCAGTTCTTC.

At least ten counts were recorded for this clonotype. The J gene is TRBJ2-5, the V gene TRBV7-6; no definite D call. The CDR3 runs to 16 residues. Trimming took off 5 bases at V and 0 bases at J, with 16 bases between the two ends. Germline CDR1 and CDR2: SGHVS and FNYEAQ. The CDR3 DNA reads TGTGCCAGCAGCAACAATCCCAGCGCGTACCAAGAGACCCAGTACTTC. Translation: CASSNNPSAYQETQYF.

This clonotype was seen a handful of times. The chain has TRBV29-1 and TRBJ2-2, with 11 bases lining up with TRBD1. The germline gives CDR1 SQVTM, CDR2 ANQGSEA. Losses at the gene ends were 7 bases for V and 7 bases for J; bases not matched to a gene: 5. This CDR3 contains 13 residues. CDR3 loop: CSGGQGDIGELFF. The CDR3, as DNA: TGCAGCGGGGGACAGGGGGATATCGGGGAGCTGTTTTTT.